This entry lists 2 T cell receptor beta chains sequenced from one sample in a study of OX40 agonist ivuxolimab in advanced cancers. Using immunoSEQ multiplex PCR, the repertoire was profiled, and TCRdb retains in-frame clones only, with some absent. Of roughly 79,000 clones listed, 85% to 95% were seen once; the top ten hold approximately 10%. The sequencing here drew on CD4+ or CD8+ T cells sorted from blood, taken in a trial of the OX40 agonist ivuxolimab. These receptors were taken from an adult with an advanced solid tumor such as melanoma, head and neck, liver or kidney cancer.

The chain couples TRBV5-8 to TRBJ1-2; tentatively, D is TRBD1 (6 bases). The V end lost 0 bases, the J end lost 4 bases, and 10 bases lay between the germline ends. The CDR3 loop spans 14 amino acids. Per germline, CDR1 SGHTS and CDR2 YDEGEE. The CDR3 region is CASSLEETGYGYTF. The DNA for the CDR3 is TGTGCCAGCAGCTTGGAAGAGACAGGCTATGGCTACACCTTC.

The chain combines TRBV6-5 with TRBJ1-1; D is unresolved. Looked up from germline, CDR1 is MNHEY and CDR2 is SVGAGI. Trimming left V 4 bases short and J 4 bases short, with 13 bases between. CDR3 length: 14 residues. CDR3 sequence (DNA): TGTGCCAGCAGTTCGAAGGTTTTCGGCACTGAAGCTTTCTTT. Protein product: CASSSKVFGTEAFF.